A selection of T cell receptor beta chains follows, all from one sample in a study of blood T cell repertoires in COVID-19. Using immunoSEQ multiplex PCR, the repertoire was profiled, and TCRdb retains in-frame clones only, with some absent. Counted here are 90,000 to 120,000 clones, about nine tenths occurring once; the ten biggest clones make up approximately 6.8%. The sample was peripheral blood. These TCRs come from a man aged 45 to 65 with active or convalescent COVID-19. Both conserved end residues are part of each CDR3. A row's size may be missing; if present it is once, few, many or a size class.

14	TRBJ1-3	TRBV5-4	-	CASSLTGDRNTIYF
15	TRBJ1-2	TRBV5-1	-	CASSLVEGAPYGYTF
14	TRBJ2-5	TRBV6-5	-	CASRWTVRGKTQYF
14	TRBJ1-5	TRBV19	-	CASSIATENQPQHF
13	TRBJ2-5	TRBV6-2/TRBV6-3	once	CASSYLVGETQYF
15	TRBJ2-5	TRBV5-6	-	CASSLVGGSQETQYF
14	TRBJ2-1	TRBV5-1	-	CASSLEGGRAEQFF
14	TRBJ1-2	TRBV15	-	CATSRGGTGHGYTF
15	TRBJ1-1	TRBV5-6	-	CASSWLPDRQGKAFF
20	TRBJ2-1	TRBV3-1/TRBV3-2	-	CASSQTLLRGAVERHNEQFF
13	TRBJ1-1	TRBV24-1	-	CATSDNFNTEAFF
15	TRBJ1-2	TRBV6-6	-	CASSYSWTGEGGYTF
15	TRBJ1-1	TRBV18	-	CASSPPTGGGTEAFF
15	TRBJ2-7	TRBV6-5	-	CASRFGLASTYEQYF
11	TRBJ2-1	TRBV12-3/TRBV12-4	-	CATTRVNEQFF
14	TRBJ1-1	TRBV4-3	-	CASSQFGLNTEAFF
12	TRBJ1-1	TRBV12-3/TRBV12-4	few	CASSYGDTEAFF
15	TRBJ1-2	TRBV3-1/TRBV3-2	-	CASSQDLSGQGHLTF
14	TRBJ1-2	TRBV5-4	-	CASSPRLVGYGYTF
13	TRBJ2-7	TRBV18	-	CASSPQGNYEQYF
13	TRBJ2-7	TRBV24-1	-	CATEGGSSYEQYF
16	TRBJ2-7	TRBV27	-	CASRLTPGTGGHEQYF
16	TRBJ2-1	TRBV7-2	-	CASSPYETSGSPEQFF
15	TRBJ2-5	TRBV5-1	-	CASSYTGTHQETQYF
18	TRBJ2-3	TRBV13	-	CASSSQLAGGKLTDTQYF
14	TRBJ2-6	TRBV19	-	CASSAGSGANVLTF
16	TRBJ2-3	TRBV3-1/TRBV3-2	-	CASSPPTGTGTDTQYF
14	TRBJ2-1	TRBV4-3	-	CASSQDLAATSGFF
13	TRBJ1-5	TRBV10-3	-	CAISGQGDQPQHF
16	TRBJ2-3	TRBV6-6	-	CASRSDRGEGTDTQYF
14	TRBJ1-5	TRBV28	-	CASRITVSSQPQHF
17	TRBJ2-1	TRBV4-3	-	CASSQDRGASGTNEQFF
15	TRBJ1-2	TRBV7-2	-	CASSSDTGGAYGYTF
17	TRBJ1-5	TRBV28	-	CASSLWAGGGTNQPQHF
16	TRBJ1-3	TRBV19	-	CASSYPGLVSGNTIYF
16	TRBJ2-1	TRBV6-5	-	CASSYAQGPSYNEQFF
15	TRBJ1-2	TRBV10-3	-	CAISDAQTGRYGYTF
12	TRBJ2-7	TRBV29-1	-	CSVGDRVYEQYF
17	TRBJ2-7	TRBV18	-	CASSPPGTGTGVYEQYF
16	TRBJ1-3	TRBV18	-	CASSPDRVRSGNTIYF
15	TRBJ1-3	TRBV18	-	CASSPPVPSGNTIYF
13	TRBJ2-5	TRBV30	-	CAWTLAVQETQYF
13	TRBJ1-1	TRBV6-5	-	CASTSPGYTEAFF
15	TRBJ2-2	TRBV7-9	few	CASSWTSGRAGELFF
15	TRBJ2-1	TRBV2	-	CASGRFGQGIDEQFF
13	TRBJ2-5	TRBV6-5	-	CASVDSLQETQYF
15	TRBJ2-4	TRBV9	once	CASSLSVTEGNIQYF
15	TRBJ2-3	TRBV6-2/TRBV6-3	-	CASSYVGRGTDTQYF
14	TRBJ1-5	TRBV5-8	-	CASSPGQGFQPQHF